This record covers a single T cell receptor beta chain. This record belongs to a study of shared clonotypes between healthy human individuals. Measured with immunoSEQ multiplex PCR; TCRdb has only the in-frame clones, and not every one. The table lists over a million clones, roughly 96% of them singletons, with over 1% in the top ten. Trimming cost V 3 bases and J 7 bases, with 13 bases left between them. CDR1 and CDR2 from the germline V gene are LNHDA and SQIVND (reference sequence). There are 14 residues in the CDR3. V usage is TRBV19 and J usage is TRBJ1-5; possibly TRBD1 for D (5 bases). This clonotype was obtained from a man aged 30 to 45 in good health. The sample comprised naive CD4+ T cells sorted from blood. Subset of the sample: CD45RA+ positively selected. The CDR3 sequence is CASSIGTLAQPQHF. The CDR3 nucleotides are TGTGCCAGTAGTATCGGGACTTTAGCCCAGCCCCAGCATTTT.